Only a few counts were recorded for the clone carrying this T cell receptor (beta chain). Its specificity is unknown. The CDR3 loop spans 17 amino acids. CDR1 and CDR2 (germline): SGHDT, YYEEEE. Trimming pared 2 bases from V and 1 base from J, leaving 18 bases between. Primers: 60 Vbeta forward and 13 Jbeta reverse. Measured with immunoSEQ multiplex PCR; TCRdb has only the in-frame clones, and not every one. The sample lists around 120,000 clones; about 86% were seen once. The source of the sample is a study of cytomegalovirus exposure and HLA in healthy donors. At the level of the study: Around 77% of 300 to 450 genotyped donors fell in the Caucasian-associated ancestry cluster. Study outcomes and limitations: Prior analysis indicated that the majority of TCR beta V segments exhibited productivity approximately 87% or approximately 30% of the time. Associated with cytomegalovirus, according to the listing, were around 160 TCR beta chains. It was taken for granted in presence/absence analyses that sequencing depth across donors was roughly uniform.

The receptor's source is a man younger than 35 in good health and CMV-seronegative. V and J are TRBV5-6 and TRBJ1-1, with TRBD1 as a possible D gene (5 bases). The sample taken for sequencing was PBMCs. The CDR3 is CASSLDHPGLRNTEAFF. Written as DNA, the CDR3 is TGTGCCAGCAGCTTAGATCATCCAGGGCTCCGGAACACTGAAGCTTTCTTT.